This TCR beta chain appears in the sequencing data of a study of cytomegalovirus exposure and HLA in healthy donors. Study-wide results and caveats: Cytomegalovirus association was assigned to around 150 TCR beta chains. That first-cohort TCR clusters tended to co-occur in the 120 or so validation repertoires was found in a later analysis. Reports indicated that the classifier achieved high specificity and sensitivity in diagnosing cytomegalovirus status.

On this clone: Its antigen is currently unknown.

Trimming stripped 0 bases from V and 2 bases from J, with 14 bases between. Germline V gene sequence: CDR1 LNHDA, CDR2 SQIVND (reference sequence). CDR3 length: 16 amino acids. Using immunoSEQ multiplex PCR, the repertoire was profiled, and TCRdb retains in-frame clones only, with some absent. The table records fewer than 75,000 clones, roughly 94% of them present only once. This rearrangement joins TRBV19 to TRBJ2-7; D gene uncertain. What was sequenced was PBMCs. The receptor was derived from a woman younger than 30 in good health and CMV-seropositive. CDR3 sequence reads: CASSIDHGSPPYEQYF. In DNA form, the CDR3 reads TGTGCCAGTAGTATAGATCACGGTAGCCCTCCCTACGAGCAGTACTTC.